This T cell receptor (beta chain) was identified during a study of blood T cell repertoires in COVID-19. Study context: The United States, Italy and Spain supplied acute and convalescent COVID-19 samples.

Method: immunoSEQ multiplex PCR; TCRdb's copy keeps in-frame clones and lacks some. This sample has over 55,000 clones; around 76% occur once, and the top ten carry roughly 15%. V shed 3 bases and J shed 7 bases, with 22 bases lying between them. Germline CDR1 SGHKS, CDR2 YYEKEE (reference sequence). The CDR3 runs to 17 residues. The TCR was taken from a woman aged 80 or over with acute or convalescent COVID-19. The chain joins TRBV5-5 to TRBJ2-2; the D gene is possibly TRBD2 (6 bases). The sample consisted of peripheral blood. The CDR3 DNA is TGTGCCAGCAGCTCGCCGGACGGGGGATCAAATAGCGGGGAGCTGTTTTTT. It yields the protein CASSSPDGGSNSGELFF.